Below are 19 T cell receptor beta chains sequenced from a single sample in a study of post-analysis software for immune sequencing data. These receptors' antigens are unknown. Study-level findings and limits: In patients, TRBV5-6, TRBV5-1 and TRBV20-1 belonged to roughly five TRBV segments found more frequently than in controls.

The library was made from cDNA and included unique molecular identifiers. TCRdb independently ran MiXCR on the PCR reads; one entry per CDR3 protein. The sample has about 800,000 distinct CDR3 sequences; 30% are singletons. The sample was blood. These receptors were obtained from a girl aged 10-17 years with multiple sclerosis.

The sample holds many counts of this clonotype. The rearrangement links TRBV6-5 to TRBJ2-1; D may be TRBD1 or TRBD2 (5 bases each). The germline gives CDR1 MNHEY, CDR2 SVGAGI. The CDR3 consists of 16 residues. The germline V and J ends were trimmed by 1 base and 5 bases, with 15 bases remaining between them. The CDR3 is CASSYYRGPRDNEQFF. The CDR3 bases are TGTGCCAGCAGTTACTATCGGGGACCCCGAGACAATGAGCAGTTCTTC.

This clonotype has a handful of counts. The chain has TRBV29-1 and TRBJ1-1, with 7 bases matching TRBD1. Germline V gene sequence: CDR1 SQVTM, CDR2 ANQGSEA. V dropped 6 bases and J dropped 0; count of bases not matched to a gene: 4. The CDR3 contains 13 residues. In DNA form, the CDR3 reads TGCAGCGTCGCGACAGGGATGAACACTGAAGCTTTCTTT. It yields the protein CSVATGMNTEAFF.

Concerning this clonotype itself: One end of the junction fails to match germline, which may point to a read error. CDR3 amino acids: CASSVTSGGQEAQYF. The CDR3 nucleotides are TGTGCCAGCAGTGTCACTAGCGGAGGGCAAGAGGCCCAGTACTTC. This sequence joins TRBV6-1 and TRBJ2-5, with 8 bases matching TRBD2. CDR1 is MNHNS and CDR2 is SASEGT in the germline V gene. The CDR3 runs 15 residues.

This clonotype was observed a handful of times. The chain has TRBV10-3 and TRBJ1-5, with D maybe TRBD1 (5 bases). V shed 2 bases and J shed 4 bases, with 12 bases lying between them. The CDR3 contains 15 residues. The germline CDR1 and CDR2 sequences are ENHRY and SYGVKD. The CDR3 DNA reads TGTGCCATCAGTGAGCGGGCCAGGGCAAATCAGCCCCAGCATTTT. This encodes CAISERARANQPQHF.

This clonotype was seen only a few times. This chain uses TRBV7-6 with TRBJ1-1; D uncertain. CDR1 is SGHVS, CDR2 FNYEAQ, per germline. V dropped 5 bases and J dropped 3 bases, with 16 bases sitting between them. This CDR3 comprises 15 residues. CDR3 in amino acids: CASSNIPLIHTEAFF. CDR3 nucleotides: TGTGCCAGCAGCAACATTCCCCTGATTCACACTGAAGCTTTCTTT.

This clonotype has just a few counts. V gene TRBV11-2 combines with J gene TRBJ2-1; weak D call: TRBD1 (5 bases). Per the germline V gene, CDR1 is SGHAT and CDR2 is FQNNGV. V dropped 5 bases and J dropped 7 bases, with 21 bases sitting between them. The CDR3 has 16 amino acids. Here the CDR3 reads CASSRLQGSNRNEQFF. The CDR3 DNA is TGTGCCAGCAGCCGTCTCCAGGGTTCCAACCGGAATGAGCAGTTCTTC.

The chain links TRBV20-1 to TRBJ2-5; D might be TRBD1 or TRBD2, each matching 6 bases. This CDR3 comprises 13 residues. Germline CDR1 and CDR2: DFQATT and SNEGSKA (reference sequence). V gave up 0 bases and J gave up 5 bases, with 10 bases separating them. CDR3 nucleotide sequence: TGCAGTGCTAGAGAAGGGGGGTGGGAGACCCAGTACTTC. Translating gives CSAREGGWETQYF.

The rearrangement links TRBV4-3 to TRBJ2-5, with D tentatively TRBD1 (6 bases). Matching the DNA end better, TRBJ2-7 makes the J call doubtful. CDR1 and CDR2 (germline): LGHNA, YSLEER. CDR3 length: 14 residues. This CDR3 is CASSQIGAGDEQYF. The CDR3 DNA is TGCGCCAGCAGCCAAATCGGGGCAGGGGACGAGCAGTACTTC.

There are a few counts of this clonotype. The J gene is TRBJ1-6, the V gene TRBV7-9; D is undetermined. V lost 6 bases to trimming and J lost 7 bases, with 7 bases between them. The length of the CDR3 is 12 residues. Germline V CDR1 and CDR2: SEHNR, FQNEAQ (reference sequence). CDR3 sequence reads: CASSSLNSPLHF. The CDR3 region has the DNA TGTGCCAGCAGTTCGCTAAATTCACCCCTCCACTTT.

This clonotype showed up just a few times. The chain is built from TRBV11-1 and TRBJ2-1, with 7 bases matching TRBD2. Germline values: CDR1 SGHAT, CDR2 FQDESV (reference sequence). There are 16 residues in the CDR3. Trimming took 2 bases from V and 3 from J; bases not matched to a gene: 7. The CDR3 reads CASSLSAVAGYNEQFF. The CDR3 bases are TGTGCCAGCAGCTTAAGTGCGGTAGCGGGCTACAATGAGCAGTTCTTC.

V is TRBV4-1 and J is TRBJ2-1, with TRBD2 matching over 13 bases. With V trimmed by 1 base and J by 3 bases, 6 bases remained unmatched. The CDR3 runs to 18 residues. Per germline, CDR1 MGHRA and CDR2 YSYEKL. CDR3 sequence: CASSQVGLAGAHYNEQFF. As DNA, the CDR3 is TGCGCCAGCAGCCAAGTTGGACTAGCGGGGGCTCACTACAATGAGCAGTTCTTC.

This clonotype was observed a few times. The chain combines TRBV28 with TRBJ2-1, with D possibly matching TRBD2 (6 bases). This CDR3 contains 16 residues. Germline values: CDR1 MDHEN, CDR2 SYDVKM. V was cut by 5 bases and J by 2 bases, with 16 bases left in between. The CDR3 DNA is TGTGCCAGCAGTACCCGACTAGAAAAAACCTACAATGAGCAGTTCTTC. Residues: CASSTRLEKTYNEQFF.

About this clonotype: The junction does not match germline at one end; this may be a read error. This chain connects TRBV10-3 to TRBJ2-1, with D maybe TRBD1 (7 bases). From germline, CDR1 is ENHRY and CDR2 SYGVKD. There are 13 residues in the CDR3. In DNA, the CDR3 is TGTGCCACTGGGGGGACAGCTCACAATGGGCAGTTCTTC. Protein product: CATGGTAHNGQFF.

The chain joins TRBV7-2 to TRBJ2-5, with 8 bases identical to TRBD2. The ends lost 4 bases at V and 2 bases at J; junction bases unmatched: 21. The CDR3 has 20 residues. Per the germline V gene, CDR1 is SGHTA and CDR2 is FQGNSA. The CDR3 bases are TGTGCCAGCAGCTCAGAGAGCAAAGGGTTATTAGCGGGGCCGCAAGAGACCCAGTACTTC. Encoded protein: CASSSESKGLLAGPQETQYF.

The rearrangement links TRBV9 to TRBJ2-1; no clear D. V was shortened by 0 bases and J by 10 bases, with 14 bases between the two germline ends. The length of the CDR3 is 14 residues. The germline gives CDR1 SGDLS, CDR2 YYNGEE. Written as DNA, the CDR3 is TGTGCCAGCAGCGTAGGCCCCCAAGGGCAGGAGCAGTTCTTC. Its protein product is CASSVGPQGQEQFF.

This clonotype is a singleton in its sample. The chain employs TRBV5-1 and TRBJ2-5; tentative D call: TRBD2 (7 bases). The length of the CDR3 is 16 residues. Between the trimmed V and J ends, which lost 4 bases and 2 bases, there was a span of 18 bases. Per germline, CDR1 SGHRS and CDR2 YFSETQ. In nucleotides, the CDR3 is TGCGCCAGCAGCCACGGGGATAGGGGGGGTCAAGAGACCCAGTACTTC. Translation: CASSHGDRGGQETQYF.

CDR3 sequence reads: CASGQGVVAKNIQYF. The CDR3 nucleotides are TGTGCCAGCGGACAGGGGGTTGTTGCCAAAAACATTCAGTACTTC. The chain links TRBV7-9 to TRBJ2-4, with 10 nucleotides matching TRBD1. This CDR3 contains 15 residues. CDR1 is SEHNR and CDR2 is FQNEAQ in the germline V gene (reference sequence). V gave up 8 bases and J gave up 1 base; unmatched junction bases: 5.

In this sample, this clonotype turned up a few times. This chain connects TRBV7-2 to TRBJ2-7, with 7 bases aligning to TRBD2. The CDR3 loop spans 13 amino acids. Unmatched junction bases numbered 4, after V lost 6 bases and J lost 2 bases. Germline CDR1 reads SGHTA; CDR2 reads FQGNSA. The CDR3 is CASREAGTYEQYF. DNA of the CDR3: TGTGCCAGCAGGGAAGCGGGGACCTACGAGCAGTACTTC.

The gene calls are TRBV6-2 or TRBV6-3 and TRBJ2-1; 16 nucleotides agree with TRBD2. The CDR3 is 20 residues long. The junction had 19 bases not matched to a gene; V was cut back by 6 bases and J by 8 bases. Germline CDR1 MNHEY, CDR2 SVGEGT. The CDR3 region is CASREERTGTSGRAIDEQFF. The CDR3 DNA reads TGTGCCAGCAGAGAAGAACGGACAGGGACTAGCGGGAGGGCTATCGATGAGCAGTTCTTC.